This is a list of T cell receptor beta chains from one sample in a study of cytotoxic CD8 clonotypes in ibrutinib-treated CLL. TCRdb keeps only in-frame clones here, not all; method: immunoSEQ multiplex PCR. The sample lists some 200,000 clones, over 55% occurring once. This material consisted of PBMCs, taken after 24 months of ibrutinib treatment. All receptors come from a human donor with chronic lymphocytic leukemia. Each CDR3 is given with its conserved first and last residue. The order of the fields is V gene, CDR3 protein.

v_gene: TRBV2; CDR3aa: CASSEQGYGDEQFF
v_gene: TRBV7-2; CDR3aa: CASRQGGRALDTQYF
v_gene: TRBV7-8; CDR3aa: CASSLEWTFPNYGYTF
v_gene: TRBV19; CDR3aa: CASSATRGRTDTQYF
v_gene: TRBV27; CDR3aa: CASSLSIGTGANVLTF
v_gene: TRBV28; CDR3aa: CASFQNSYEQYF
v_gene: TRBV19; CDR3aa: CASSKQATGYYEQYF
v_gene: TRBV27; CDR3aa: CASSPRGAGDTQYF
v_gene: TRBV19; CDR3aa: CASSEWGPSYEQYF
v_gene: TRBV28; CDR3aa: CASSSGWGGQPQHF
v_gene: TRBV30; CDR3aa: CACPRTGGRTGELFF
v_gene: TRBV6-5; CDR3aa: CASSGTAQRGEQYF
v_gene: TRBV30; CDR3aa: CAWSGGQGDQPQHF
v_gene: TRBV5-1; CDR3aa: CASSLAGGAGNTDTQYF
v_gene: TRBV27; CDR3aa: CASSLGTGVGELFF
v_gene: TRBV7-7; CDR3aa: CASSSEQGPGTQYF
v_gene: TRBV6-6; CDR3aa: CASKRQGRTELFF
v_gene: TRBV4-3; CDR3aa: CASSQLAGNQPQHF
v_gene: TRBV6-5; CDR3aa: CASRDLQGRYGYTF
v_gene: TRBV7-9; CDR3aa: CASSFDSGYEQYF
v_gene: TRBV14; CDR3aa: CASSHLGVYEQYF
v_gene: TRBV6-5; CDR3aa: CASTTSGYNEQFF
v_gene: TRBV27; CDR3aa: CASSSLGGRDYEQFF
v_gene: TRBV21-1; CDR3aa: CASSKVSESSYEQYF
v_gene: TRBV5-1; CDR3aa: CASSRVSGRAYSNEQFF
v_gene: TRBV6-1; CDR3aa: CASSEGTAVSYEQYF
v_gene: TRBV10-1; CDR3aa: CASSVAASYEQYF
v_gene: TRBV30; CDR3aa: CAWSPLRGQPQHF
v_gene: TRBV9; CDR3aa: CASSVGAYTEAFF